Listed below are T cell receptor beta chains from one sample, sequenced in a study of blood T cell repertoires in COVID-19. The method was immunoSEQ multiplex PCR; TCRdb's version includes in-frame clones alone and lacks a portion of them. The sample yields a few hundred thousand clones, about 87% seen once. Sequenced input: peripheral blood. The receptor set was obtained from a man aged 55 to 70 who had recovered from COVID-19. Both conserved end residues are part of each CDR3. Fields, in order: J gene, clone size, D gene, V gene, CDR3 protein, CDR3 DNA. The D gene is left open where the match is weak. Where a row states a size, it is once, few, many or the class of an expanded clone; other rows omit it.

TRBJ1-2,NA,TRBD1,TRBV2,CASTLTGDSYGYTF,TGTGCCAGCACCCTTACAGGGGATAGCTATGGCTACACCTTC
TRBJ1-1,NA,NA,TRBV18,CASSPGSTNTEAFF,TGTGCCAGCTCACCAGGCAGTACGAACACTGAAGCTTTCTTT
TRBJ1-5,NA,NA,TRBV7-6,CASSLAGGQPQHF,TGTGCCAGCAGCTTAGCCGGAGGTCAGCCCCAGCATTTT
TRBJ2-7,NA,NA,TRBV5-1,CASSLAQAYEQYF,TGCGCCAGCAGCTTGGCCCAGGCCTACGAGCAGTACTTC
TRBJ1-1,NA,NA,TRBV19,CASSIGLGGRAEAFF,TGTGCCAGTAGTATAGGTCTCGGGGGAAGGGCTGAAGCTTTCTTT
TRBJ1-1,NA,NA,TRBV2,CASLGVRNTEAFF,TGTGCCAGCCTCGGGGTAAGGAACACTGAAGCTTTCTTT
TRBJ1-5,NA,NA,TRBV6-5,CASSRGLNQPQHF,TGTGCCAGCAGCCGGGGATTAAATCAGCCCCAGCATTTT
TRBJ1-1,NA,TRBD1,TRBV19,CAVTNRGNTEAFF,TGTGCCGTAACCAACAGGGGAAACACTGAAGCTTTCTTT
TRBJ2-7,NA,NA,TRBV4-3,CASSQVKGDEQYF,TGCGCCAGCAGCCAAGTTAAGGGGGACGAGCAGTACTTC
TRBJ2-1,NA,TRBD1,TRBV10-1,CASSESAGGSNNEQFF,TGCGCCAGCAGTGAGTCAGCAGGGGGCTCCAACAATGAGCAGTTCTTC
TRBJ1-1,NA,NA,TRBV30,CAWSGFSSTPAFF,TGTGCCTGGAGTGGTTTTTCGTCCACACCGGCTTTCTTT
TRBJ2-3,once,TRBD2,TRBV7-2,CASSLLAGGRGLTDTQYF,TGTGCCAGCAGCTTATTAGCGGGGGGGAGAGGGCTCACAGATACGCAGTATTTT
TRBJ1-5,few,TRBD1,TRBV2,CASMQGDNQPQHF,TGTGCCAGTATGCAGGGGGACAATCAGCCCCAGCATTTT
TRBJ2-2,NA,TRBD2,TRBV24-1,CATSDPGLAGGVDGELFF,TGTGCCACCAGTGACCCGGGACTAGCGGGAGGGGTTGACGGGGAGCTGTTTTTT
TRBJ1-3,NA,NA,TRBV7-9,CASSPDTGNTIYF,TGTGCCAGCAGCCCCGACACCGGAAACACCATATATTTT
TRBJ1-4,NA,NA,TRBV2,CASRPQVNEKLFF,TGTGCCAGCAGACCCCAGGTTAATGAAAAACTGTTTTTT
TRBJ2-2,NA,NA,TRBV27,CASSRAGPGELFF,TGTGCCAGCAGTAGGGCAGGGCCCGGGGAGCTGTTTTTT
TRBJ1-4,NA,NA,TRBV19,CASSPREYEKLFF,TGTGCCAGTAGCCCCCGGGAGTATGAAAAACTGTTTTTT
TRBJ1-5,NA,TRBD1,TRBV24-1,CATSDTRQGAQPQHF,TGTGCCACCTCCGATACTAGACAGGGGGCTCAGCCCCAGCATTTT
TRBJ2-3,NA,NA,TRBV18,CASSPISRGTDTQYF,TGTGCCAGCTCACCGATCTCGCGGGGCACAGATACGCAGTATTTT
TRBJ1-2,NA,NA,TRBV3-1/TRBV3-2,CASSQQGLNYGYTF,TGTGCCAGCAGCCAACAGGGCCTTAACTATGGCTACACCTTC
TRBJ2-4,NA,TRBD1,TRBV4-2,CASSQVSGTGAKNIQYF,TGTGCCAGCAGCCAGGTTTCCGGGACAGGGGCCAAAAACATTCAGTACTTC
TRBJ1-2,NA,NA,TRBV4-3,CASSQEVGRGVNNYGYTF,TGCGCCAGCAGCCAAGAAGTGGGCAGGGGAGTAAATAACTATGGCTACACCTTC
TRBJ2-6,NA,NA,TRBV18,CASCTGGTGANVLTF,TGTGCCAGCTGCACGGGGGGCACTGGGGCCAACGTCCTGACTTTC
TRBJ1-1,NA,NA,TRBV18,CASSPQGYTEAFF,TGTGCCAGCTCACCTCAGGGTTACACTGAAGCTTTCTTT
TRBJ1-5,NA,NA,TRBV19,CASSMRLNSNQPQHF,TGTGCCAGTAGTATGAGACTCAATAGCAATCAGCCCCAGCATTTT
TRBJ1-1,NA,NA,TRBV19,CASSPDSSSSAFF,TGTGCCAGTAGCCCCGACAGCAGTAGCTCGGCTTTCTTT
TRBJ2-1,NA,TRBD2,TRBV5-1,CASSSGTSGSVWNEQFF,TGCGCCAGCAGCTCAGGGACTAGCGGGAGTGTCTGGAATGAGCAGTTCTTC
TRBJ1-5,once,NA,TRBV9,CASSDSYSNQPQHF,TGTGCCAGCAGCGACAGCTATAGCAATCAGCCCCAGCATTTT
TRBJ1-5,NA,TRBD1,TRBV27,CASWGQPNQPQHF,TGTGCCAGCTGGGGACAGCCCAATCAGCCCCAGCATTTT
TRBJ2-3,NA,NA,TRBV30,CAVRGDTQYF,TGTGCCGTAAGGGGAGATACGCAGTATTTT
TRBJ1-1,NA,NA,TRBV9,CASSTTGNTEAFF,TGTGCCAGCAGCACTACAGGGAACACTGAAGCTTTCTTT
TRBJ2-1,NA,NA,TRBV5-1,CASSLAGSANEQFF,TGCGCCAGCAGCTTGGCAGGGTCTGCGAATGAGCAGTTCTTC
TRBJ2-1,NA,TRBD2,TRBV9,CASSVGQAGGLWNNEQFF,TGTGCCAGCAGCGTAGGACAAGCGGGGGGACTCTGGAACAATGAGCAGTTCTTC
TRBJ1-2,NA,NA,TRBV12-3/TRBV12-4,CASSRGQNYGYTF,TGTGCCAGCAGTCGTGGACAGAACTATGGCTACACCTTC
TRBJ1-1,NA,NA,TRBV6-5,CASRGGSTEAFF,TGTGCCAGCAGAGGGGGTAGCACTGAAGCTTTCTTT
TRBJ2-7,NA,TRBD1,TRBV19,CASSIPGTGRYEQYF,TGTGCCAGTAGCATCCCCGGGACAGGGAGGTACGAGCAGTACTTC
TRBJ2-1,NA,NA,TRBV1,CTSSRANLNEQFF,TGCACCAGCAGCCGGGCTAATCTGAATGAGCAGTTCTTC
TRBJ1-2,NA,TRBD1,TRBV5-1,CASSVSLGQGAGANGYTF,TGCGCCAGCAGCGTGTCGTTGGGACAGGGGGCCGGGGCTAATGGCTACACCTTC
TRBJ2-1,NA,NA,TRBV12-3/TRBV12-4,CASSFPRGEQFF,TGTGCCAGCAGTTTCCCCCGGGGTGAGCAGTTCTTC
TRBJ2-1,NA,TRBD1,TRBV3-1/TRBV3-2,CASSRPGTDNGYYNEQFF,TGTGCCAGCAGCCGCCCCGGGACAGACAACGGATATTACAATGAGCAGTTCTTC
TRBJ2-7,NA,TRBD1,TRBV6-5,CASSGQGSYEQYF,TGTGCCAGCTCTGGACAGGGTTCCTACGAGCAGTACTTC
TRBJ2-7,once,NA,TRBV6-1,CASSEVTGPSYEQYF,TGTGCCAGCAGTGAAGTTACAGGGCCGTCGTACGAGCAGTACTTC
TRBJ2-5,NA,NA,TRBV7-2,CASSLATSAGQETQYF,TGTGCCAGCAGCTTAGCGACCTCGGCGGGTCAAGAGACCCAGTACTTC
TRBJ2-7,NA,NA,TRBV5-1,CASSFPNLTQGGFTYEQYF,TGCGCCAGCAGCTTCCCAAACCTAACTCAGGGCGGATTTACCTACGAGCAGTACTTC
TRBJ2-1,NA,NA,TRBV5-4,CASSLLYNEQFF,TGTGCCAGCAGCTTGTTATACAATGAGCAGTTCTTC
TRBJ2-7,NA,TRBD1,TRBV28,CASGTDQREQYF,TGTGCCAGCGGGACAGACCAGCGGGAGCAGTACTTC
TRBJ2-7,NA,NA,TRBV18,CASSPQGASRVEQYF,TGTGCCAGCTCACCTCAAGGGGCGTCAAGGGTCGAGCAGTACTTC
TRBJ2-5,once,TRBD2,TRBV7-3,CASSSPGGTQYF,TGTGCCAGCAGCTCGCCGGGGGGGACCCAGTACTTC
TRBJ1-3,few,NA,TRBV5-1,CASSLGPGEGNTIYF,TGCGCCAGCAGCTTGGGTCCCGGAGAGGGAAACACCATATATTTT
TRBJ2-7,NA,TRBD2,TRBV10-3,CAIASGRAGQYF,TGTGCCATCGCTAGCGGGAGGGCAGGGCAGTACTTC
TRBJ1-3,NA,NA,TRBV9,CASSATSGSSGNTIYF,TGTGCCAGCAGCGCGACATCGGGGAGCTCTGGAAACACCATATATTTT
TRBJ2-7,NA,TRBD1,TRBV24-1,CATSDAAFGDSSYEQYF,TGTGCCACCAGTGACGCCGCGTTTGGGGACAGCTCCTACGAGCAGTACTTC
TRBJ1-5,NA,TRBD1,TRBV2,CASAFGTGATFDQPQHF,TGTGCCAGTGCCTTCGGGACAGGGGCTACCTTTGATCAGCCCCAGCATTTT
TRBJ2-1,once,NA,TRBV10-3,CAISDASTRPWSEQFF,TGTGCCATCAGTGATGCATCAACACGTCCATGGAGTGAGCAGTTCTTC
TRBJ2-5,NA,NA,TRBV23-1,CASSQSHPFPRQRETQYF,TGCGCCAGCAGTCAATCCCACCCCTTCCCAAGACAGCGAGAGACCCAGTACTTC
TRBJ1-1,NA,NA,TRBV6-5,CASSYGQDTEAFF,TGTGCCAGCAGTTACGGGCAGGACACTGAAGCTTTCTTT
TRBJ2-5,NA,NA,TRBV12-3/TRBV12-4,CASSFQDGETQYF,TGTGCCAGCAGTTTTCAGGATGGGGAGACCCAGTACTTC
TRBJ2-5,NA,NA,TRBV5-1,CASSLASSVQETQYF,TGCGCCAGCAGCTTGGCCTCTTCAGTACAAGAGACCCAGTACTTC